These T cell receptor beta chains were read from a single sample in a study of vaccination effects on CD4 cells after COVID-19. Their antigens are not known. The data were produced by immunoSEQ multiplex PCR, yet TCRdb's version contains in-frame clones alone and is incomplete. The sample has about 79,000 clones; around 70% are singletons. Sequencing used CD4+ T cells from PBMCs cultured with HCoV-229E spike peptides, obtained before COVID-19 vaccination. These receptors originate from a human donor who received a COVID-19 vaccine. Both conserved end residues are part of each CDR3. The order of the fields is CDR3 protein, CDR3 DNA, J gene, V gene, clone size, D gene. The D gene is left open where the match is weak. Size values are once, few and many counts, or a class for expanded clones, and some rows have none.

CDR3: CASSYSGTGAYNEQFF
DNA: TGTGCCAGCAGCTATTCCGGGACAGGGGCCTACAATGAGCAGTTCTTC
J: TRBJ2-1
V: TRBV7-2
size: once
D: TRBD1

CDR3: CASSPPGRTNEKLFF
DNA: TGTGCCAGCTCACCACCAGGCAGGACTAATGAAAAACTGTTTTTT
J: TRBJ1-4
V: TRBV18
size: NA
D: NA

CDR3: CASSPLLDNEQFF
DNA: TGTGCCAGCTCACCACTCCTGGACAATGAGCAGTTCTTC
J: TRBJ2-1
V: TRBV18
size: once
D: NA

CDR3: CASSLLGGGNQPQHF
DNA: TGTGCCAGCAGCCTTCTGGGGGGCGGCAATCAGCCCCAGCATTTT
J: TRBJ1-5
V: TRBV28
size: NA
D: NA

CDR3: CASSFRRRTDTQYF
DNA: TGTGCCAGTAGTTTCCGGCGGCGCACAGATACGCAGTATTTT
J: TRBJ2-3
V: TRBV19
size: NA
D: NA

CDR3: CASSYYGAQVSPLHF
DNA: TGTGCCAGCAGTTACTACGGGGCTCAAGTGTCACCCCTCCACTTT
J: TRBJ1-6
V: TRBV6-5
size: NA
D: NA

CDR3: CASSLRFGQPQHF
DNA: TGTGCCAGCAGCTTACGGTTCGGTCAGCCCCAGCATTTT
J: TRBJ1-5
V: TRBV7-2
size: NA
D: NA

CDR3: CASSLDGARSTEAFF
DNA: TGTGCCAGCAGCTTGGACGGGGCTAGGAGCACTGAAGCTTTCTTT
J: TRBJ1-1
V: TRBV5-6
size: NA
D: NA

CDR3: CASTNPGQGYGNTIYF
DNA: TGTGCCAGCACGAATCCGGGACAGGGATACGGAAACACCATATATTTT
J: TRBJ1-3
V: TRBV28
size: NA
D: TRBD1

CDR3: CASSFWPGEGEAFF
DNA: TGTGCCAGCAGTTTTTGGCCCGGCGAGGGTGAAGCTTTCTTT
J: TRBJ1-1
V: TRBV6-5
size: NA
D: NA

CDR3: CASSQDRGIAGGDEQFF
DNA: TGTGCCAGCAGCCAAGATCGGGGGATAGCGGGGGGGGATGAGCAGTTCTTC
J: TRBJ2-1
V: TRBV4-2
size: NA
D: TRBD2

CDR3: CASRPTGTDTQYF
DNA: TGTGCCAGCAGACCGACAGGAACAGATACGCAGTATTTT
J: TRBJ2-3
V: TRBV6-6
size: once
D: NA

CDR3: CASSQTASWVRETQYF
DNA: TGTGCCAGCAGCCAAACCGCCTCGTGGGTTAGGGAGACCCAGTACTTC
J: TRBJ2-5
V: TRBV14
size: few
D: NA

CDR3: CASSLATGLNTEAFF
DNA: TGTGCCAGCAGCTTGGCGACAGGGTTGAACACTGAAGCTTTCTTT
J: TRBJ1-1
V: TRBV5-6
size: NA
D: TRBD1

CDR3: CASRTSGGNEQFF
DNA: TGCGCCAGCAGGACTAGCGGGGGGAATGAGCAGTTCTTC
J: TRBJ2-1
V: TRBV4-1
size: NA
D: TRBD2

CDR3: CASSEDPRGNQPQHF
DNA: TGTGCCAGCAGTGAAGACCCCCGGGGCAATCAGCCCCAGCATTTT
J: TRBJ1-5
V: TRBV6-4
size: NA
D: NA

CDR3: CASSFAGNNSPLHF
DNA: TGTGCCAGCAGCTTTGCCGGGAATAATTCACCCCTCCACTTT
J: TRBJ1-6
V: TRBV7-2
size: few
D: NA

CDR3: CASSSRGYGNQPQHF
DNA: TGTGCCAGCAGTTCCAGGGGGTATGGCAATCAGCCCCAGCATTTT
J: TRBJ1-5
V: TRBV6-2/TRBV6-3
size: NA
D: TRBD1

CDR3: CASMGTGRTGELFF
DNA: TGTGCCAGCATGGGGACAGGGAGGACCGGGGAGCTGTTTTTT
J: TRBJ2-2
V: TRBV6-5
size: NA
D: TRBD1

CDR3: CASSPGGDTQYF
DNA: TGTGCCAGCAGCCCCGGAGGAGATACGCAGTATTTT
J: TRBJ2-3
V: TRBV7-8
size: NA
D: NA

CDR3: CATRQGQREETQYF
DNA: TGTGCCACCCGACAGGGACAGCGGGAAGAGACCCAGTACTTC
J: TRBJ2-5
V: TRBV6-6
size: NA
D: NA

CDR3: CASSQPSDGRRNEQFF
DNA: TGCGCCAGCAGCCAGCCCTCAGACGGGAGGAGGAATGAGCAGTTCTTC
J: TRBJ2-1
V: TRBV4-1
size: few
D: TRBD2

CDR3: CASSRSDTGELFF
DNA: TGCGCCAGCAGCCGCTCAGACACCGGGGAGCTGTTTTTT
J: TRBJ2-2
V: TRBV5-1
size: NA
D: NA

CDR3: CATSDADQPQHF
DNA: TGTGCCACCAGTGATGCGGATCAGCCCCAGCATTTT
J: TRBJ1-5
V: TRBV24-1
size: NA
D: NA

CDR3: CASSFLRTSTDTQYF
DNA: TGTGCCAGCAGCTTTTTACGGACTAGCACAGATACGCAGTATTTT
J: TRBJ2-3
V: TRBV7-2
size: NA
D: NA

CDR3: CASSPRFDRNTEAFF
DNA: TGTGCCAGCTCGCCACGATTCGACAGGAACACTGAAGCTTTCTTT
J: TRBJ1-1
V: TRBV18
size: NA
D: NA

CDR3: CASSPGRGGGETQYF
DNA: TGCGCCAGCAGCCCGGGGCGGGGCGGGGGAGAGACCCAGTACTTC
J: TRBJ2-5
V: TRBV5-1
size: NA
D: TRBD2

CDR3: CASSPSRDRVTDTQYF
DNA: TGTGCCAGCAGTCCGAGCCGGGACAGGGTCACAGATACGCAGTATTTT
J: TRBJ2-3
V: TRBV2
size: NA
D: TRBD1

CDR3: CASSQLTRVSYNSPLHF
DNA: TGCGCCAGCAGCCAATTAACCCGGGTTTCCTATAATTCACCCCTCCACTTT
J: TRBJ1-6
V: TRBV4-3
size: NA
D: NA

CDR3: CASPGLAGENTQYF
DNA: TGTGCCAGCCCGGGACTAGCGGGGGAGAATACGCAGTATTTT
J: TRBJ2-3
V: TRBV2
size: NA
D: TRBD2

CDR3: CASSQVAGAYTDTQYF
DNA: TGTGCCAGCAGTCAGGTAGCGGGGGCATACACAGATACGCAGTATTTT
J: TRBJ2-3
V: TRBV5-5
size: NA
D: TRBD2

CDR3: CASSFVRGGAFETQYF
DNA: TGTGCCAGCAGCTTTGTCCGCGGGGGGGCCTTCGAGACCCAGTACTTC
J: TRBJ2-5
V: TRBV7-2
size: NA
D: TRBD2

CDR3: CASSELSSGGAVWTDTQYF
DNA: TGTGCCAGCAGTGAATTGTCCAGCGGGGGGGCGGTTTGGACAGATACGCAGTATTTT
J: TRBJ2-3
V: TRBV6-1
size: NA
D: TRBD2

CDR3: CASRSGLAGTGELFF
DNA: TGTGCCAGCAGGTCGGGACTAGCAGGCACCGGGGAGCTGTTTTTT
J: TRBJ2-2
V: TRBV5-4
size: NA
D: TRBD2

CDR3: CASSPRAGFQEKLFF
DNA: TGTGCCAGCAGCCCCAGGGCGGGTTTTCAGGAAAAACTGTTTTTT
J: TRBJ1-4
V: TRBV7-2
size: NA
D: NA

CDR3: CAWSGQGVTEAFF
DNA: TGTGCCTGGAGTGGACAGGGGGTTACTGAAGCTTTCTTT
J: TRBJ1-1
V: TRBV30
size: few
D: TRBD1

CDR3: CASTPRQGVVAKNIQYF
DNA: TGTGCCAGTACTCCCCGGCAGGGAGTCGTTGCCAAAAACATTCAGTACTTC
J: TRBJ2-4
V: TRBV19
size: NA
D: NA

CDR3: CSAFRGSGYTF
DNA: TGCAGTGCCTTCCGGGGGTCTGGCTACACCTTC
J: TRBJ1-2
V: TRBV20-1
size: NA
D: NA

CDR3: CASSQRTGVGYGYTF
DNA: TGCGCCAGCAGCCAAAGGACAGGGGTTGGCTATGGCTACACCTTC
J: TRBJ1-2
V: TRBV5-1
size: NA
D: TRBD1

CDR3: CASSQVDSSYNEQFF
DNA: TGCGCCAGCAGCCAAGTCGACAGCTCCTACAATGAGCAGTTCTTC
J: TRBJ2-1
V: TRBV4-1
size: few
D: NA

CDR3: CASSLAVGQGHAEQFF
DNA: TGCGCCAGCAGCTTGGCTGTGGGACAGGGACATGCTGAGCAGTTCTTC
J: TRBJ2-1
V: TRBV5-1
size: few
D: TRBD1

CDR3: CASSQGFLNTGELFF
DNA: TGCGCCAGCAGCCAAGGGTTTTTGAACACCGGGGAGCTGTTTTTT
J: TRBJ2-2
V: TRBV4-1
size: few
D: NA

CDR3: CASGLQGPYNEQFF
DNA: TGTGCCAGCGGATTACAGGGGCCCTACAATGAGCAGTTCTTC
J: TRBJ2-1
V: TRBV6-5
size: few
D: TRBD1

CDR3: CASSPPNRGGSEKLFF
DNA: TGTGCCAGCTCACCACCGAACAGGGGTGGGAGTGAAAAACTGTTTTTT
J: TRBJ1-4
V: TRBV18
size: NA
D: TRBD1

CDR3: CASSYTPGGGYTF
DNA: TGTGCCAGCAGCTATACTCCCGGGGGCGGCTACACCTTC
J: TRBJ1-2
V: TRBV7-2
size: NA
D: NA

CDR3: CASSSQRTNEKLFF
DNA: TGTGCCAGCAGCTCTCAGAGGACTAATGAAAAACTGTTTTTT
J: TRBJ1-4
V: TRBV7-2
size: NA
D: NA

CDR3: CASSLMVGQPQHF
DNA: TGTGCCAGCAGCCTTATGGTGGGGCAGCCCCAGCATTTT
J: TRBJ1-5
V: TRBV7-2
size: NA
D: NA

CDR3: CASSLVQATGELFF
DNA: TGTGCCAGCAGCTTAGTACAGGCGACTGGGGAGCTGTTTTTT
J: TRBJ2-2
V: TRBV7-2
size: few
D: NA

CDR3: CASSLQLMGETQYF
DNA: TGCGCCAGCAGCTTGCAGCTGATGGGAGAGACCCAGTACTTC
J: TRBJ2-5
V: TRBV5-1
size: once
D: NA

CDR3: CASSPLGRGSEVYGYTF
DNA: TGTGCCAGCAGCCCCCTCGGCAGGGGATCAGAAGTTTATGGCTACACCTTC
J: TRBJ1-2
V: TRBV7-9
size: NA
D: NA

CDR3: CASSFFLAGAGNEQFF
DNA: TGTGCCAGCAGCTTCTTCCTAGCGGGGGCCGGGAATGAGCAGTTCTTC
J: TRBJ2-1
V: TRBV11-2
size: NA
D: TRBD2

CDR3: CASRERNTEAFF
DNA: TGTGCCAGCCGAGAGAGGAACACTGAAGCTTTCTTT
J: TRBJ1-1
V: TRBV27
size: few
D: NA